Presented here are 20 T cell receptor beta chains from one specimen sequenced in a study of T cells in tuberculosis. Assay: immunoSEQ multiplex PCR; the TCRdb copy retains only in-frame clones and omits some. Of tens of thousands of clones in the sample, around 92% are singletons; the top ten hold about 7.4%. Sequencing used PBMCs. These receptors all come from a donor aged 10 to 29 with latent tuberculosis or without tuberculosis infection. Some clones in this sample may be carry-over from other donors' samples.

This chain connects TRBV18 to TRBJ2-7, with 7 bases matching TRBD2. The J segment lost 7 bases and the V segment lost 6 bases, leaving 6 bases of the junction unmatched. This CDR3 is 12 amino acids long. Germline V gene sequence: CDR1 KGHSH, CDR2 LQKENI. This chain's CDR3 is CASSPGGGEQYF. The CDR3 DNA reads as TGTGCCAGCTCCCCTGGCGGGGGAGAGCAGTACTTC.

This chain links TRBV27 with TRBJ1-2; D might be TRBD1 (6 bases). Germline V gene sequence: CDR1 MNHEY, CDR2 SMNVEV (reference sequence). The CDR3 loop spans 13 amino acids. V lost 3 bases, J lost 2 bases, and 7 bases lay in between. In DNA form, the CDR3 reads TGTGCCAGCAGTTTGCAGGGGAACTATGGCTACACCTTC. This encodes CASSLQGNYGYTF.

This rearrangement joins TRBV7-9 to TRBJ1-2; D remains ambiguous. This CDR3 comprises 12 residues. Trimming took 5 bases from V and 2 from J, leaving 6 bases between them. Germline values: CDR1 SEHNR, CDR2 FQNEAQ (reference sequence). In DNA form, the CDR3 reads TGTGCCAGCAGCACAAACAACTATGGCTACACCTTC. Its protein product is CASSTNNYGYTF.

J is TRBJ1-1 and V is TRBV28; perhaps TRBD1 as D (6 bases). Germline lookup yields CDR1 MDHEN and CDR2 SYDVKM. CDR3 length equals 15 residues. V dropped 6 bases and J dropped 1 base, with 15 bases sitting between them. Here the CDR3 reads CASSPPQGRNTEAFF. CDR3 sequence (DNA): TGTGCCAGCAGCCCCCCCCAGGGGCGGAACACTGAAGCTTTCTTT.

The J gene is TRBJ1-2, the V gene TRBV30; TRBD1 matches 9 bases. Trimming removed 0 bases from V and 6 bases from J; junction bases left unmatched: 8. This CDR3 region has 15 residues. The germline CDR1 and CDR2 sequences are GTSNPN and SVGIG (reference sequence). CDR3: CAWSVTLTGGNGYTF. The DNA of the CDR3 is TGTGCCTGGAGTGTAACCCTTACAGGGGGCAATGGCTACACCTTC.

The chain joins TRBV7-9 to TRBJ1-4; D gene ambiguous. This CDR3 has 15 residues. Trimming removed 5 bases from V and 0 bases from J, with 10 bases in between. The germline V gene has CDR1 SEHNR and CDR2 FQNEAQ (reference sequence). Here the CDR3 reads CASSRSSATNEKLFF. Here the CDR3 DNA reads TGTGCCAGCAGCCGTTCCAGTGCAACTAATGAAAAACTGTTTTTT. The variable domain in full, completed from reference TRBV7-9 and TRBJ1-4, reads DTGVSQNPRHKITKRGQNVTFRCDPISEHNRLYWYRQTLGQGPEFLTYFQNEAQLEKSRLLSDRFSAERPKGSFSTLEIQRTEQGDSAMYLCASSRSSATNEKLFFGSGTQLSVL.

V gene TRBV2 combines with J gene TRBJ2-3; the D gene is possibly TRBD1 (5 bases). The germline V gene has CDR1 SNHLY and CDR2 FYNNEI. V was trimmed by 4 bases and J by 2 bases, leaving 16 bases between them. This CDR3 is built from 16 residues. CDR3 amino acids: CASSAAGLQLTDTQYF. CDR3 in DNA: TGTGCCAGCAGTGCCGCAGGGTTGCAACTCACAGATACGCAGTATTTT.

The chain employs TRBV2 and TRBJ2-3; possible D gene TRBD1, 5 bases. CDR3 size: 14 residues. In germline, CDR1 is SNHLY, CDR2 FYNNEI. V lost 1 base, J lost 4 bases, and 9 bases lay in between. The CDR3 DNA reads TGTGCCAGCAGTGAAGGGGGCTACCCAGATACGCAGTATTTT. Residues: CASSEGGYPDTQYF.

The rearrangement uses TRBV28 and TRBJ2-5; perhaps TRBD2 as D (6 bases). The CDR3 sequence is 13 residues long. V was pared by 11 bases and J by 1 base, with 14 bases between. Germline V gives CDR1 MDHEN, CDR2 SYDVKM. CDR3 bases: TGTGCCCCCGGGAGATTCCCCCAAGAGACCCAGTACTTC. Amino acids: CAPGRFPQETQYF. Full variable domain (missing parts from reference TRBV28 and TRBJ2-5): DVKVTQSSRYLVKRTGEKVFLECVQDMDHENMFWYRQDPGLGLRLIYFSYDVKMKEKGDIPEGYSVSREKKERFSLILESASTNQTSMYLCAPGRFPQETQYFGPGTRLLVL.

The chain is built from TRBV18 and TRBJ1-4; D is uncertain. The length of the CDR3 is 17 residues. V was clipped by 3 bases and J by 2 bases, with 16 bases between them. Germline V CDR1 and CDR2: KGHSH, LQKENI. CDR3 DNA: TGTGCCAGCTCACCCCAACTTCTGCGGGGTACTAATGAAAAACTGTTTTTT. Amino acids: CASSPQLLRGTNEKLFF.

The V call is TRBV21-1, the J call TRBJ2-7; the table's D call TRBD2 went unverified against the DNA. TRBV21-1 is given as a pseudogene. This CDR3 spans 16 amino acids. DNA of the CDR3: TGTGCCAGCAGCAAGCGACTAGCGGGGGGTTCCTACGAGCAGTACTTC. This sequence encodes CASSKRLAGGSYEQYF.

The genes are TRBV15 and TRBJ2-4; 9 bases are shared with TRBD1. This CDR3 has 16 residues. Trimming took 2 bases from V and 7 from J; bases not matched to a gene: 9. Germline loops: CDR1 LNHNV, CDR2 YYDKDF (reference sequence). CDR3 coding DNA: TGTGCCACCAGCAGATCCGGGACAGGGCTGAGGAACATTCAGTACTTC. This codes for CATSRSGTGLRNIQYF. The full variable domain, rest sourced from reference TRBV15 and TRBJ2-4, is DAMVIQNPRYQVTQFGKPVTLSCSQTLNHNVMYWYQQKSSQAPKLLFHYYDKDFNNEADTPDNFQSRRPNTSFCFLDIRSPGLGDTAMYLCATSRSGTGLRNIQYFGAGTRLSVL.

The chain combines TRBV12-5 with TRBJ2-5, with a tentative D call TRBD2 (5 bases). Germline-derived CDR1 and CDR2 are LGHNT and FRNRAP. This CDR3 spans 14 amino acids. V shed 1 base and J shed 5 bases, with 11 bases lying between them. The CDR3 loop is CASGLARTEETQYF. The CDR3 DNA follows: TGTGCTAGTGGTTTGGCGAGGACTGAGGAGACCCAGTACTTC.

The DNA for the CDR3 is TGTGCCAGCAGCTCCCGCGCGATTGGGGGCGGGGGGGGTGAAGCTTTCTTT. Its translation is CASSSRAIGGGGGEAFF. The V and J genes are TRBV7-9 and TRBJ1-1, with D perhaps TRBD1 (6 bases). The V end lost 4 bases, the J end lost 7 bases, and 25 bases lay between the germline ends. The V gene's germline CDR1 is SEHNR and CDR2 FQNEAQ (reference sequence). This CDR3 is 17 amino acids long.

As DNA, the CDR3 is TGTGCCAGCAGTTACTCGAGCTCCTCCTACGAGCAGTACTTC. Amino acids: CASSYSSSSYEQYF. This chain connects TRBV6-5 to TRBJ2-7; D is uncertain. Germline CDR1 is MNHEY and CDR2 is SVGAGI. This CDR3 is built from 14 residues. V shed 0 bases and J shed 0 bases, with 6 bases lying between them.

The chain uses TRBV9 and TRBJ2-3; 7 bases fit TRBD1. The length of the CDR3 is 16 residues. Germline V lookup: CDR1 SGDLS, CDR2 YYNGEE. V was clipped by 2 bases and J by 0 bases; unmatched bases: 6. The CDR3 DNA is TGTGCCAGCAGCGTTTTCGGGACAGCTAGCACAGATACGCAGTATTTT. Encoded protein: CASSVFGTASTDTQYF.

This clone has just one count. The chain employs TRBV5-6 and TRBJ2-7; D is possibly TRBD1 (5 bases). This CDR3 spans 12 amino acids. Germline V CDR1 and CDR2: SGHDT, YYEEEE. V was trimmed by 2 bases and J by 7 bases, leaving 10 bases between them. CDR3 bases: TGTGCCAGCAGCTTAGGGGCGCAGGAGCAGTACTTC. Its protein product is CASSLGAQEQYF.

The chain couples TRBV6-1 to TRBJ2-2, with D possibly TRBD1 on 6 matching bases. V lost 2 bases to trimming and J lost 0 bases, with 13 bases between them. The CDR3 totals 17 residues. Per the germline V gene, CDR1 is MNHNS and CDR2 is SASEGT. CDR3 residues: CASSEKGTLSNTGELFF. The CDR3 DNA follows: TGTGCCAGCAGTGAAAAAGGGACACTTTCGAACACCGGGGAGCTGTTTTTT.

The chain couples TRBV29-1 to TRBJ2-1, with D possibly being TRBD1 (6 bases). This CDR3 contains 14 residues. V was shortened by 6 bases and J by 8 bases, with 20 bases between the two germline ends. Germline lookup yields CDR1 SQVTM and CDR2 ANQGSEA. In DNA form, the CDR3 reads TGCAGCGTGAAACAGGGTTCGCTTAGCGATGAGCAGTTCTTC. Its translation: CSVKQGSLSDEQFF.

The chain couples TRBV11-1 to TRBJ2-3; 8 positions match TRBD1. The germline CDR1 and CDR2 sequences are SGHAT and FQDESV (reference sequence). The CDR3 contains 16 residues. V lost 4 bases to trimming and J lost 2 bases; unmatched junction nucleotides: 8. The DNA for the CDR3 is TGTGCCAGCAGCTCAAAACAGGGGGAGAACACAGATACGCAGTATTTT. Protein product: CASSSKQGENTDTQYF.